The 32 T cell receptor beta chains given below trace back to one sample, sequenced in a study of beta chain features in type 1 diabetes. Broader study findings: The study found moderately but significantly shorter TCRB CDR3s in all four CD4+ subsets of Type 1 diabetes patients.

Isolated RNA was reverse transcribed in full, so expressed TCRB transcripts were sequenced. TCRdb's copy holds only in-frame clones and misses some; the assay was immunoSEQ multiplex PCR. The table lists about 160,000 clones, approximately 8.7% of them singletons, with about 0.7% in the top ten. These receptors have no known antigen. Sequenced: central memory CD4+ T cells from blood. These receptors were taken from a woman in her twenties or thirties with type 1 diabetes.

This CDR3 is CASPGTFNEQFF. In DNA, the CDR3 is TGTGCCAGCCCCGGGACATTCAATGAGCAGTTCTTC. This chain uses TRBV7-9 with TRBJ2-1; the D gene is possibly TRBD1 (6 bases). Germline values: CDR1 SEHNR, CDR2 FQNEAQ (reference sequence). The CDR3 runs 12 residues. V lost 8 bases to trimming and J lost 6 bases, with 11 bases between them.

The V gene is TRBV7-4, the J gene TRBJ1-5, with 7 bases that match TRBD1. CDR3 length equals 16 residues. The V gene end was trimmed by 4 bases and the J gene end by 5 bases; junction bases not matched to a gene: 11. CDR1 and CDR2 (germline): SGHVT, SQSDAQ. The CDR3 here is CASSSEYGQEDQPQHF. CDR3 coding DNA: TGTGCCAGCAGCTCAGAGTATGGACAGGAGGATCAGCCCCAGCATTTT.

This clone was detected only a few times. V is TRBV6-5 and J is TRBJ2-5; 9 bases match TRBD2. V was pared by 6 bases and J by 4 bases, with 6 bases of the junction left unmatched. The germline V gene has CDR1 MNHEY and CDR2 SVGAGI. CDR3 length equals 14 residues. The CDR3 region has the DNA TGTGCCAGCAGGACCGTAGCGGGAGCAGAGACCCAGTACTTC. Translating it yields CASRTVAGAETQYF.

This clone was counted between two and nine times. CDR3 region: CASSELGRGGYGYTF. CDR3 bases: TGTGCCAGCAGTGAATTGGGGCGGGGGGGCTATGGCTACACCTTC. The chain combines TRBV25-1 with TRBJ1-2; the D gene is possibly TRBD1 (5 bases). Germline CDR1 MGHDK, CDR2 SYGVNS. The CDR3 contains 15 residues. Trimming took 1 base from V and 4 from J, leaving 13 bases between them.

The V call is TRBV5-6, the J call TRBJ2-1; D unresolved. This CDR3 comprises 14 residues. V was cut by 2 bases and J by 5 bases, with 11 bases left in between. Germline loops: CDR1 SGHDT, CDR2 YYEEEE. CDR3 amino acids: CASSFNLRDNEQFF. The DNA for the CDR3 is TGTGCCAGCAGCTTTAATCTCCGCGACAATGAGCAGTTCTTC.

This chain connects TRBV28 to TRBJ1-1; D is unresolved. CDR1 and CDR2 (germline): MDHEN, SYDVKM. This CDR3 spans 13 amino acids. V dropped 2 bases and J dropped 1 base, with 5 bases sitting between them. Here the CDR3 DNA reads TGTGCCAGCAGTTTACCGGGGAACACTGAAGCTTTCTTT. It encodes CASSLPGNTEAFF. The full variable domain, in which reference TRBV28 and TRBJ1-1 provide the parts outside the CDR3, is DVKVTQSSRYLVKRTGEKVFLECVQDMDHENMFWYRQDPGLGLRLIYFSYDVKMKEKGDIPEGYSVSREKKERFSLILESASTNQTSMYLCASSLPGNTEAFFGQGTRLTVV.

The V gene is TRBV29-1, the J gene TRBJ2-7; tentative D call: TRBD1 (5 bases). V was clipped by 6 bases and J by 1 base, with 10 bases between them. CDR1 is SQVTM, CDR2 ANQGSEA, per germline. There are 12 residues in the CDR3. CDR3 sequence reads: CSVADSSYEQYF. The CDR3 region has the DNA TGCAGCGTGGCCGACAGTTCCTACGAGCAGTACTTC.

This clone appeared a few times. V usage is TRBV21-1 and J usage is TRBJ1-4; the tabulated D call, TRBD1, remains unverified against the DNA. TRBV21-1 is listed as a pseudogene. This CDR3 contains 13 residues. CDR3 protein: CASFWTGGAKLFF. CDR3 DNA: TGTGCCAGCTTTTGGACAGGGGGCGCAAAACTGTTTTTT.

The J gene is TRBJ2-1, the V gene TRBV10-1, with 9 bases fitting TRBD2. The CDR3 sequence is 14 residues long. V shed 3 bases, J shed 7 bases, and the junction held 4 bases outside the gene matches. Germline CDR1 reads WNHNN; CDR2 reads SYGVQD (reference sequence). The CDR3 region is CASSEGLALNEQFF. The CDR3 bases are TGCGCCAGCAGTGAAGGACTAGCGTTGAATGAGCAGTTCTTC.

This chain joins TRBV9 and TRBJ2-1, with D possibly TRBD2 on 5 matching bases. CDR3 length: 14 residues. Germline CDR1 SGDLS, CDR2 YYNGEE. The ends were cut back, 0 bases at V and 2 bases at J, with 6 bases in the middle. CDR3 in amino acids: CASSVVGAYNEQFF. For the CDR3, the DNA is TGTGCCAGCAGCGTAGTCGGGGCCTACAATGAGCAGTTCTTC. Full variable domain (remainder filled in from reference TRBV9 and TRBJ2-1): DSGVTQTPKHLITATGQRVTLRCSPRSGDLSVYWYQQSLDQGLQFLIQYYNGEERAKGNILERFSAQQFPDLHSELNLSSLELGDSALYFCASSVVGAYNEQFFGPGTRLTVL.

The V call is TRBV2, the J call TRBJ2-7, with a tentative D call TRBD2 (5 bases). Trimming removed 7 bases at V and 2 bases at J, with 15 bases between. The CDR3 has 14 residues. Germline V lookup: CDR1 SNHLY, CDR2 FYNNEI. The DNA of the CDR3 is TGTGCCAGCACGGAAGGCCCGGGAACCTACGAGCAGTACTTC. Amino acids: CASTEGPGTYEQYF.

The chain uses TRBV6-5 and TRBJ2-1; tentative D call: TRBD2 (5 bases). Per the germline V gene, CDR1 is MNHEY and CDR2 is SVGAGI. V lost 2 bases and J 2 bases, leaving 10 bases between the germline ends. The CDR3 totals 15 residues. The CDR3: CASSYDYNAYNEQFF. As DNA, the CDR3 is TGTGCCAGCAGTTACGACTATAACGCCTACAATGAGCAGTTCTTC.

This clone was seen a handful of times. The gene calls are TRBV28 and TRBJ1-1; D is uncertain. Deletions cut 5 bases from V and 1 base from J, with 5 bases between. This CDR3 contains 12 residues. CDR1 and CDR2 from the germline V gene are MDHEN and SYDVKM. CDR3 in amino acids: CASSPRNTEAFF. The CDR3 region has the DNA TGTGCCAGCAGTCCTCGGAACACTGAAGCTTTCTTT.

V gene TRBV6-5 combines with J gene TRBJ1-1; 10 bases line up with TRBD1. The CDR3 extends over 14 amino acids. Germline CDR1 is MNHEY and CDR2 is SVGAGI. Trimming cost V 7 bases and J 6 bases; bases outside gene matches: 8. The CDR3 nucleotides read TGTGCCAGCACCGGGACAGGGGACATCTCTGAAGCTTTCTTT. Protein: CASTGTGDISEAFF.

This clone was observed a handful of times. The chain is built from TRBV7-2 and TRBJ1-1, with unresolved D. Trimming took off 1 base at V and 5 bases at J, with 17 bases between the two ends. CDR3 length: 16 residues. The germline V gene has CDR1 SGHTA and CDR2 FQGNSA. The chain's CDR3 is CASSLGVWAGGTEAFF. The DNA for the CDR3 is TGTGCCAGCAGCTTAGGTGTCTGGGCGGGAGGGACTGAAGCTTTCTTT.

The chain employs TRBV7-8 and TRBJ2-3; TRBD2 matches at 14 bases. V trimming: 10 bases; J trimming: 1 base; junction bases outside the gene matches: 7. The CDR3 length is 16 residues. The germline V gene encodes CDR1 SGHVS and CDR2 FQNEAQ. CDR3 protein: CAINGLAGGRTDTQYF. The CDR3 region has the DNA TGTGCCATCAACGGACTAGCGGGAGGACGCACAGATACGCAGTATTTT.

V and J are TRBV5-1 and TRBJ2-4; 7 bases are a match to TRBD1. With V trimmed by 1 base and J by 5 bases, 6 bases remained unmatched. The CDR3 runs to 15 residues. Germline V gene lookup returns CDR1 SGHRS and CDR2 YFSETQ. The CDR3 DNA is TGCGCCAGCAGCTTGATAGGACAGGTCCAAAACATTCAGTACTTC. This sequence encodes CASSLIGQVQNIQYF.

This clone was seen a few times. The V and J genes are TRBV11-2 and TRBJ1-3, with D hard to call. V was trimmed by 4 bases and J by 4 bases, leaving 5 bases between them. The CDR3 loop spans 12 amino acids. CDR1 SGHAT and CDR2 FQNNGV come from the germline V gene. CDR3 nucleotide sequence: TGTGCCAGCAGCTGGGAGGGAAACACCATATATTTT. It yields the protein CASSWEGNTIYF.

V is TRBV19 and J is TRBJ1-5; 10 positions agree with TRBD1. Germline assignment: CDR1 LNHDA and CDR2 SQIVND (reference sequence). V shed 4 bases, J shed 7 bases, and the junction held 7 bases outside the gene matches. This CDR3 region has 15 residues. CDR3 loop: CASSTSGTGEQPQHF. The CDR3 nucleotides are TGTGCCAGTAGTACCTCCGGGACAGGGGAACAGCCCCAGCATTTT.

The chain couples TRBV14 to TRBJ2-1; 8 bases line up with TRBD2. The CDR3 length is 13 residues. Germline CDR1 and CDR2: SGHDN and FVKESK. V dropped 0 bases and J dropped 14; count of bases not matched to a gene: 6. The chain's CDR3 is CASSQDRGLVKFF. The CDR3 DNA reads TGTGCCAGCAGCCAAGATCGGGGACTAGTTAAGTTCTTC.

This clone was observed a few times. The gene calls are TRBV11-1 and TRBJ2-1; tentatively, D is TRBD1 (7 bases). V lost 5 bases, J lost 8 bases, and 16 bases lay in between. Germline values: CDR1 SGHAT, CDR2 FQDESV (reference sequence). The CDR3 sequence is 14 residues long. The CDR3 region has the DNA TGTGCCAGCAGCATATATACAGGGGAGGATGAGCAGTTCTTC. The encoded protein is CASSIYTGEDEQFF.

This chain links TRBV25-1 with TRBJ2-2; 8 bases are shared with TRBD1. The germline gives CDR1 MGHDK, CDR2 SYGVNS. The CDR3 has 14 amino acids. After removal of 6 bases from V and 1 base from J, the junction contained 1 base not matched to a gene. DNA for the CDR3: TGTGCCAGCAGCGGACAGGGGAACACCGGGGAGCTGTTTTTT. It encodes CASSGQGNTGELFF. Based on the CDR3 plus reference TRBV25-1 and TRBJ2-2, the full variable domain is EADIYQTPRYLVIGTGKKITLECSQTMGHDKMYWYQQDPGMELHLIHYSYGVNSTEKGDLSSESTVSRIRTEHFPLTLESARPSHTSQYLCASSGQGNTGELFFGEGSRLTVL.

This rearrangement joins TRBV7-3 to TRBJ2-1, with D maybe TRBD1 (6 bases). Germline CDR1 reads SGHTA; CDR2 reads FQGTGA. V was pared by 5 bases and J by 10 bases, with 15 bases between. This CDR3 is 13 amino acids long. The CDR3 DNA follows: TGTGCCAGCAGCCCAGAAACAGGGCGGGAGCAGTTCTTC. It is translated as CASSPETGREQFF.

This clone was counted between two and nine times. V and J are TRBV2 and TRBJ1-3, with TRBD1 as a possible D gene (5 bases). CDR1 and CDR2 from the germline V gene are SNHLY and FYNNEI. Trimming removed 4 bases from V and 2 bases from J, with 12 bases in between. The CDR3 runs to 15 residues. The CDR3 DNA is TGTGCCAGCAGTGTGCAGGGCACCCCTGGAAACACCATATATTTT. Translated: CASSVQGTPGNTIYF.

This chain links TRBV29-1 with TRBJ1-2; 7 positions agree with TRBD1. The length of the CDR3 is 13 residues. The V and J ends lost 7 bases and 8 bases, in that order; junction bases with no gene match: 13. CDR1 SQVTM and CDR2 ANQGSEA come from the germline V gene. The CDR3 sequence: CSAETGFPSGYTF. CDR3 DNA: TGCAGCGCCGAGACAGGGTTCCCATCGGGCTACACCTTC.

This clone was detected a few times. V gene TRBV30 combines with J gene TRBJ1-5; 7 nucleotides align to TRBD1. This CDR3 region has 14 residues. In germline, CDR1 is GTSNPN, CDR2 SVGIG (reference sequence). J gave up 2 bases and V 5 bases, and 6 bases lay outside the gene matches. As DNA, the CDR3 is TGTGCCTGGGGAGGGGGCAGGGGCAATCAGCCCCAGCATTTT. Translating gives CAWGGGRGNQPQHF.

This clone was counted only a few times. The chain carries TRBV7-3 and TRBJ2-3, with 7 bases identical to TRBD2. V shed 1 base, J shed 6 bases, and the junction held 4 bases outside the gene matches. Germline V gene sequence: CDR1 SGHTA, CDR2 FQGTGA. The CDR3 is made up of 14 amino acids. CDR3 protein: CASSLKWGGDTQYF. The DNA of the CDR3 is TGTGCCAGCAGCTTAAAATGGGGAGGGGATACGCAGTATTTT. Filled out from reference TRBV7-3 and TRBJ2-3, the complete variable domain reads GAGVSQTPSNKVTEKGKYVELRCDPISGHTALYWYRQSLGQGPEFLIYFQGTGAADDSGLPNDRFFAVRPEGSVSTLKIQRTERGDSAVYLCASSLKWGGDTQYFGPGTRLTVL.

The sample holds a few counts of this clone. The rearrangement uses TRBV30 and TRBJ1-2; 7 positions match TRBD1. Per the germline V gene, CDR1 is GTSNPN and CDR2 is SVGIG (reference sequence). This CDR3 has 13 amino acids. V shed 5 bases, J shed 0 bases, and the junction held 3 bases outside the gene matches. CDR3 DNA sequence: TGTGCCTGGGACAGGGTAGCTAACTATGGCTACACCTTC. Translated: CAWDRVANYGYTF.

This clone was counted between two and nine times. The chain has TRBV7-2 and TRBJ2-2; possible D gene TRBD1, 5 bases. With 5 bases removed from V and 5 bases from J, the gap between germline ends came to 15 bases. The length of the CDR3 is 15 residues. The V gene's germline CDR1 is SGHTA and CDR2 FQGNSA. DNA of the CDR3: TGTGCCAGCAGCCCCTACAGGTTAACAACCGGGGAGCTGTTTTTT. Translation: CASSPYRLTTGELFF.

This CDR3 reads CASSVYGTSESRQYF. The CDR3 DNA reads TGTGCCAGCAGCGTATACGGGACTAGCGAGAGCCGGCAGTATTTT. The rearrangement joins TRBV9 to TRBJ2-3; 10 bases map to TRBD2. Trimming cost V 1 base and J 11 bases; bases outside gene matches: 10. Germline-derived CDR1 and CDR2 are SGDLS and YYNGEE. The CDR3 extends over 15 amino acids.

The chain has TRBV29-1 and TRBJ2-3, with 8 bases that match TRBD1. The germline V gene has CDR1 SQVTM and CDR2 ANQGSEA. After removal of 8 bases from V and 8 bases from J, the junction contained 15 bases not matched to a gene. The CDR3 runs to 14 residues. The chain's CDR3 is CSTAMTGEGSTQYF. DNA of the CDR3: TGCAGCACCGCGATGACAGGGGAAGGGAGTACGCAGTATTTT.

The table lists this clone with a few counts. The gene calls are TRBV5-1 and TRBJ2-7; 8 bases agree with TRBD2. V lost 0 bases, J lost 0 bases, and 8 bases stayed unmatched. The CDR3 runs to 17 residues. Looked up from germline, CDR1 is SGHRS and CDR2 is YFSETQ. The CDR3 sequence is CASSLGTSRVNSYEQYF. The CDR3, as DNA: TGCGCCAGCAGCTTGGGGACTAGCCGAGTAAACTCCTACGAGCAGTACTTC.